The T cell receptor beta chain under discussion was sequenced for a study of T cell repertoires in cytomegalovirus infection. In the study overall: In public TCR beta signatures, there were indications of both CMV infection and matching HLA type. Whole-study findings and limits: Across the ex vivo response, the dominant clonotypes were HLA-C-restricted CMV-specific TCR beta clonotypes.

In this sample, this clonotype turned up many times. Its antigen is unidentified. Trimming left V 1 base short and J 9 bases short, with 13 bases between. The CDR3 spans 14 residues. Per germline, CDR1 SGHTA and CDR2 FQGNSA. TCRdb ran MiXCR on the reads and lists one entry per CDR3 protein. The sample lists about 740,000 distinct CDR3 sequences; about a third were seen once. The rearrangement uses TRBV7-2 and TRBJ2-4; D is unclear. Sample: PBMCs. The receptor was isolated from a human donor in good health (CMV status not recorded). Some clones in this sample may be carry-over from other donors' samples. For the CDR3, the DNA is TGTGCCAGCAGCTTAGTCCGTTCTTCAGGCATTCAGTACTTC. This encodes CASSLVRSSGIQYF.